The sequence of this TCR beta chain was determined in a study of blood T cell repertoires in COVID-19. The protocol was immunoSEQ multiplex PCR, while the TCRdb copy is restricted to in-frame clones and leaves out a portion. The table includes over 350,000 clones, around nine tenths detected once. The CDR3 is 15 amino acids. Germline V gene data show CDR1 as LGHDT and CDR2 as YNNKEL (reference sequence). J gave up 0 bases and V 4 bases, and 3 bases lay outside the gene matches. This TCR derives from a woman aged 50 to 60 who had recovered from COVID-19. This chain connects TRBV3-1 (or the pseudogene TRBV3-2) to TRBJ2-7, with 10 bases fitting TRBD2. The material sequenced was PBMCs or T cells enriched from blood (not recorded which). The CDR3 bases are TGTGCCAGCAGCCTTAGCGGGGGGACCTCCTACGAGCAGTACTTC. It translates to CASSLSGGTSYEQYF.